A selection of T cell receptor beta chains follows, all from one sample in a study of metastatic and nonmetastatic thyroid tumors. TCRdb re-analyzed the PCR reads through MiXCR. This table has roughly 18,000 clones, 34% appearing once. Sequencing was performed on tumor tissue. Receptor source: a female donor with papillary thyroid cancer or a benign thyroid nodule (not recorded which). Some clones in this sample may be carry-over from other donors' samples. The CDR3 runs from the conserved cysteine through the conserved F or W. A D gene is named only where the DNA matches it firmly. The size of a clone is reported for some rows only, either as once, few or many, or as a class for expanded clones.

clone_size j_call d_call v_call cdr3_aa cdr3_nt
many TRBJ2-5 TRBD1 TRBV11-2 CASSLGAGGGETQYF TGTGCCAGCAGCTTAGGAGCAGGGGGCGGGGAGACCCAGTACTTC
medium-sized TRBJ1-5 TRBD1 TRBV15 CATSRTGTGGPQPQHF TGTGCCACCAGCAGAACCGGGACAGGGGGCCCTCAGCCCCAGCATTTT
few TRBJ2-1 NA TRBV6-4 CASSEFTGQNEQFF TGTGCCAGCAGTGAATTTACAGGGCAAAATGAGCAGTTCTTC
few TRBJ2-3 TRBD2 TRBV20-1 CSARTGGRVASTDTQYF TGCAGTGCCAGGACGGGCGGGAGGGTCGCTAGCACAGATACGCAGTATTTT
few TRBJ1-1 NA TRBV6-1 CASSETGRVDTEAFF TGTGCCAGCAGTGAAACAGGGAGGGTGGACACTGAAGCTTTCTTT
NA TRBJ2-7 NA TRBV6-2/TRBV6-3 CASSYSDKAEQYF TGTGCCAGCAGTTACTCGGACAAGGCCGAGCAGTACTTC
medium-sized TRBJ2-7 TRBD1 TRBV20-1 CSARRGGTGAYEQYF TGCAGTGCTAGACGGGGGGGGACAGGGGCCTACGAGCAGTACTTC
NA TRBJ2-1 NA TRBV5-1 CASRPEGDEQFF TGCGCCAGCAGACCCGAGGGGGATGAGCAGTTCTTC
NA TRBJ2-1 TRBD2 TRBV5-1 CASSLDSGSGYNEQFF TGCGCCAGCAGCTTGGATAGCGGGAGTGGGTACAATGAGCAGTTCTTC
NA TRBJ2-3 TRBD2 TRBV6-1 CASSEVDSGWLDTQYF TGTGCCAGCAGTGAAGTGGATAGCGGGTGGCTGGATACGCAGTATTTT
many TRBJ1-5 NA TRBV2 CASRKTGGDSNQPQHF TGTGCCAGCCGAAAAACGGGGGGAGATAGCAATCAGCCCCAGCATTTT
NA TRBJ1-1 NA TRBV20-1 CSATPRMNTEAFF TGCAGTGCTACACCGAGGATGAACACTGAAGCTTTCTTT
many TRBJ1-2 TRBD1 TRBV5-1 CASSLGLDRAAGGYTF TGCGCCAGCAGCTTGGGACTGGACAGGGCGGCGGGAGGCTACACCTTC
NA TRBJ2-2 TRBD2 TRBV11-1 CASSRRLAGEERGELFF TGTGCCAGCAGCCGCAGACTAGCGGGAGAGGAGCGCGGGGAGCTGTTTTTT
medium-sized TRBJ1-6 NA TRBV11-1 CASSSAHSGSPLHF TGTGCCAGCAGCTCAGCTCATTCGGGTTCACCCCTCCACTTT
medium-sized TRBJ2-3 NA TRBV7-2 CASRKRGGTFYGDTQYF TGTGCCAGCAGGAAAAGGGGGGGGACGTTTTATGGAGATACGCAGTATTTT
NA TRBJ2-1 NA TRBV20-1 CSAQYTSGFNNEQFF TGCAGTGCTCAGTACACTAGTGGATTTAACAATGAGCAGTTCTTC
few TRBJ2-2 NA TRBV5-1 CASGSDTGELFF TGCGCCAGCGGGAGTGACACCGGGGAGCTGTTTTTT
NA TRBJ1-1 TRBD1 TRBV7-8 CASSPTGVTSEAFF TGTGCCAGCAGCCCAACAGGGGTTACCTCTGAAGCTTTCTTT
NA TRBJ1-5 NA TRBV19 CASSILRQTNSNQPQHF TGTGCCAGTAGTATTCTAAGACAGACAAATAGCAATCAGCCCCAGCATTTT
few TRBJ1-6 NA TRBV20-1 CSARGGTINSPLHF TGCAGTGCTAGAGGTGGCACAATTAATTCACCCCTCCACTTT
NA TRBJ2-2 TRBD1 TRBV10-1 CASRRDRGLAGELFF TGCGCCAGCAGGAGAGACAGGGGGCTTGCCGGGGAGCTGTTTTTT